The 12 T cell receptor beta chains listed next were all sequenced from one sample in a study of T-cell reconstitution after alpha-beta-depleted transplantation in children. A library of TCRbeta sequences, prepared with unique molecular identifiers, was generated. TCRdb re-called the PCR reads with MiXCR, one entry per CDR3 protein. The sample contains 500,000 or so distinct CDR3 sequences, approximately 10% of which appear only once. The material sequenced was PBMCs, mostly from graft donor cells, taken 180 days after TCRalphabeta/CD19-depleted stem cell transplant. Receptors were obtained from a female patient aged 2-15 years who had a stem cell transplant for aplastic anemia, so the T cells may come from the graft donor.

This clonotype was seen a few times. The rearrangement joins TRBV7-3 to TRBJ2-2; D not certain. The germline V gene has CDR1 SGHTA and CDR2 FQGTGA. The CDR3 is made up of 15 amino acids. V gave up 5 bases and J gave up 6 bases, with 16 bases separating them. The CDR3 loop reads CASSPFGGEAGELFF. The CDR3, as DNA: TGTGCCAGCAGCCCCTTCGGTGGAGAGGCCGGGGAGCTGTTTTTT. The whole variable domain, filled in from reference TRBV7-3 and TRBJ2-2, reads GAGVSQTPSNKVTEKGKYVELRCDPISGHTALYWYRQSLGQGPEFLIYFQGTGAADDSGLPNDRFFAVRPEGSVSTLKIQRTERGDSAVYLCASSPFGGEAGELFFGEGSRLTVL.

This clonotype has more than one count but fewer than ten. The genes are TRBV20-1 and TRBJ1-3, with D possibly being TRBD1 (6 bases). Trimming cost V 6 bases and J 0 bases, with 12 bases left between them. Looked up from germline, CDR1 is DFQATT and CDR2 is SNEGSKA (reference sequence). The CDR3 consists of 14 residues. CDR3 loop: CSASGHSSGNTIYF. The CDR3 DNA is TGCAGTGCCTCGGGACACAGCTCTGGAAACACCATATATTTT.

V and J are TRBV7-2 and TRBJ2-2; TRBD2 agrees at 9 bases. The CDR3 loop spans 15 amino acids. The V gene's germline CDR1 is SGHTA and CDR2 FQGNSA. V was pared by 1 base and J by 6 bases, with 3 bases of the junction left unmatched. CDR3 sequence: CASSLVASGAGELFF. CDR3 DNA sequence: TGTGCCAGCAGCTTAGTCGCTAGCGGGGCCGGGGAGCTGTTTTTT.

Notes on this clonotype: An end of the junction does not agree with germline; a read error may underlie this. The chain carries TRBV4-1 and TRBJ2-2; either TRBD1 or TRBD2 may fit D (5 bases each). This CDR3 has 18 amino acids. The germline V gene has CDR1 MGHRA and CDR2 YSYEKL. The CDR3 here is CASTQDRDQGTRTGELFF. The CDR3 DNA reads TGCGCCAGCACCCAAGATCGGGATCAGGGAACGCGGACCGGGGAGCTGTTTTTT.

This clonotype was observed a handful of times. The CDR3 bases are TGTGCCAGCGCCTTCTTAGCGGCTTACACCGGGGAGCTGTTTTTT. Protein product: CASAFLAAYTGELFF. The chain combines TRBV27 with TRBJ2-2; TRBD2 might be the D (6 bases). Germline lookup yields CDR1 MNHEY and CDR2 SMNVEV (reference sequence). This CDR3 region has 15 residues. Trimming stripped 8 bases from V and 3 bases from J, with 16 bases between.

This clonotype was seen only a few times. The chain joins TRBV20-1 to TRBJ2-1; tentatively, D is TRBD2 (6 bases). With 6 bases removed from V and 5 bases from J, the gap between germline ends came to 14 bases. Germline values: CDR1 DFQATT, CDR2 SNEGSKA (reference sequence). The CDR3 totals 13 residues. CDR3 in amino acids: CSAEIAVDNEQFF. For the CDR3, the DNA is TGCAGTGCCGAGATAGCGGTAGACAATGAGCAGTTCTTC.

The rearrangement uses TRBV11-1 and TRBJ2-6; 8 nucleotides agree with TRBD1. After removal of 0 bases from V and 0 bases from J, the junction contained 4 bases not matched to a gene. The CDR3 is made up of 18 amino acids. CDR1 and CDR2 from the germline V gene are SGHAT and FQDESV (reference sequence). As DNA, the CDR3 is TGTGCCAGCAGCTTAGCCGGGACAGGTTCCTCTGGGGCCAACGTCCTGACTTTC. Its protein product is CASSLAGTGSSGANVLTF.

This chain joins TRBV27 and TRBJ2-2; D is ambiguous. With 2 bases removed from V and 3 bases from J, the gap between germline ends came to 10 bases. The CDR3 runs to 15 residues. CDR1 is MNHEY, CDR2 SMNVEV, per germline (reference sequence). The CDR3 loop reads CASSLAGEYTGELFF. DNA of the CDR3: TGTGCCAGCAGTTTAGCAGGAGAGTACACCGGGGAGCTGTTTTTT.

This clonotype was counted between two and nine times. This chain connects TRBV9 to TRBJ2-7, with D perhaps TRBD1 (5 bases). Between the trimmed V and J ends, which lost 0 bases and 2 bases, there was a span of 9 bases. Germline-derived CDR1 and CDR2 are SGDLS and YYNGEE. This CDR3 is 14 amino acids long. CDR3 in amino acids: CASSVEDRAYEQYF. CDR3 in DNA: TGTGCCAGCAGCGTAGAAGACAGAGCCTACGAGCAGTACTTC.

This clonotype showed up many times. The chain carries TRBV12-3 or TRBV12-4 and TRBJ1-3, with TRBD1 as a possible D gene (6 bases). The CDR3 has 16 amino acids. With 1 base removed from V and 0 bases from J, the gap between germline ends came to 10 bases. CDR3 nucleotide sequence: TGTGCCAGCAGTTTAGAGGGGACAAACTCTGGAAACACCATATATTTT. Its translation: CASSLEGTNSGNTIYF.

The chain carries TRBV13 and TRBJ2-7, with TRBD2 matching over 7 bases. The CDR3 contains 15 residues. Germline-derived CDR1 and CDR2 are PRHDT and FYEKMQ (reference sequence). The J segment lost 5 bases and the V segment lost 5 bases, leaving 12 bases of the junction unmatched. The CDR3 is CASSPPGRAQNEQYF. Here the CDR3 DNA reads TGTGCCAGCAGCCCCCCGGGGAGGGCCCAGAACGAGCAGTACTTC.

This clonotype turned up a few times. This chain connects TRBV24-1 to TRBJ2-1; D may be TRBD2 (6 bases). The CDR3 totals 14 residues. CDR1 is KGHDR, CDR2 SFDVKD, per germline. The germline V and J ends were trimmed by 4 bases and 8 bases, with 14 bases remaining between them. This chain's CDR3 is CATSDATRLHEQFF. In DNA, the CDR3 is TGTGCCACCAGTGACGCGACTAGGTTGCATGAGCAGTTCTTC.